The rows below give T cell receptor beta chains drawn from one sample of a study of radiotherapy plus CTLA-4 blockade in lung cancer. Profiling relied on immunoSEQ multiplex PCR, and the TCRdb table lists in-frame clones only, not all of them. In the table there are 40,000 or so clones, around three quarters of which are singletons. Sample: peripheral blood, taken from a patient treated with radiotherapy plus ipilimumab. The receptors were gathered from a human donor with non-small cell lung cancer who had stable disease on radiotherapy plus ipilimumab. CDR3s include the opening cysteine and the closing phenylalanine or tryptophan. D genes are given only for firm matches.

J: TRBJ1-1
D: NA
V: TRBV7-2
CDR3: CASSLGGRLNTEAFF

J: TRBJ1-1
D: TRBD1
V: TRBV7-6
CDR3: CASSPGGLNTEAFF

J: TRBJ2-5
D: NA
V: TRBV19
CDR3: CASSKQVRQETQYF

J: TRBJ1-2
D: TRBD1
V: TRBV6-1
CDR3: CASSEGTGFNYGYTF

J: TRBJ2-2
D: TRBD2
V: TRBV12-5
CDR3: CASGGEGGELFF

J: TRBJ1-2
D: NA
V: TRBV7-8
CDR3: CASSAQGWANYGYTF

J: TRBJ2-5
D: NA
V: TRBV5-1
CDR3: CASSLQGVTGETQYF

J: TRBJ2-3
D: NA
V: TRBV6-5
CDR3: CASSFGTDTQYF

J: TRBJ1-6
D: NA
V: TRBV6-5
CDR3: CASSTPTTLGSPLHF

J: TRBJ1-6
D: NA
V: TRBV14
CDR3: CASSQDSGFGSPLHF

J: TRBJ2-7
D: TRBD1
V: TRBV30
CDR3: CAWNDRVSYEQYF

J: TRBJ2-2
D: NA
V: TRBV5-4
CDR3: CASSLEWGNTGELFF

J: TRBJ2-5
D: NA
V: TRBV28
CDR3: CASEGAQETQYF

J: TRBJ1-1
D: NA
V: TRBV10-1
CDR3: CASSSRVNTEAFF

J: TRBJ2-5
D: TRBD1
V: TRBV19
CDR3: CASRQGQSGETQYF

J: TRBJ1-1
D: NA
V: TRBV25-1
CDR3: CASSEGWDRTEAFF

J: TRBJ1-2
D: TRBD1
V: TRBV30
CDR3: CAWSVQGRYGHTF

J: TRBJ2-6
D: TRBD1
V: TRBV5-1
CDR3: CASSLGLGQGSGANVLTF

J: TRBJ1-5
D: NA
V: TRBV6-1
CDR3: CASSEVQRTTYSNQPQHF

J: TRBJ1-1
D: NA
V: TRBV14
CDR3: CASSQSGGNLRGEAFF

J: TRBJ1-1
D: NA
V: TRBV6-1
CDR3: CASSERTEAFF

J: TRBJ2-3
D: TRBD1
V: TRBV27
CDR3: CASSSPLGQMNTDTQYF

J: TRBJ1-4
D: TRBD1
V: TRBV5-5
CDR3: CASSPTGTVNEKLFF

J: TRBJ1-6
D: NA
V: TRBV9
CDR3: CASSVGGFYNSPLHF

J: NA
D: NA
V: TRBV7-9
CDR3: CASSLSPNYEQYF

J: TRBJ1-1
D: TRBD1
V: TRBV2
CDR3: CASRGQLPNTEAFF

J: TRBJ1-1
D: NA
V: TRBV19
CDR3: CASSNRYTEAFF

J: TRBJ1-3
D: NA
V: TRBV11-2
CDR3: CASSLGPNFSGNTIYF

J: TRBJ1-2
D: NA
V: TRBV29-1
CDR3: CSVPTGSAYGYTF

J: TRBJ1-5
D: NA
V: TRBV12-5
CDR3: CASGYQGHQPQHF

J: TRBJ2-3
D: NA
V: TRBV6-5
CDR3: CASSSVVTDTQYF

J: TRBJ1-1
D: NA
V: TRBV7-7
CDR3: CASSLYENTEAFF

J: TRBJ1-1
D: TRBD1
V: TRBV5-1
CDR3: CASSPEGGQTEAFF

J: TRBJ2-3
D: TRBD2
V: TRBV9
CDR3: CASSVTSGGTDTQYF

J: TRBJ2-1
D: TRBD1
V: TRBV5-1
CDR3: CASSLRDRGRDEQFF

J: TRBJ1-1
D: NA
V: TRBV7-9
CDR3: CASSLADSNTEAFF

J: TRBJ2-2
D: TRBD1
V: TRBV5-1
CDR3: CASSNTGAGELFF

J: TRBJ1-2
D: NA
V: TRBV5-1
CDR3: CASSSRGNSPSGYTF

J: TRBJ1-1
D: NA
V: TRBV4-1
CDR3: CASSQIGNTQAAFF

J: TRBJ2-5
D: NA
V: TRBV28
CDR3: CASSSLWEYQETQYF

J: TRBJ2-3
D: NA
V: TRBV2
CDR3: CASLPRVSTDTQYF

J: TRBJ2-1
D: NA
V: TRBV5-1
CDR3: CASSVGTGSYNEQFF

J: TRBJ1-1
D: TRBD1
V: TRBV5-4
CDR3: CASSKRQGGNTEAFF

J: TRBJ1-5
D: NA
V: TRBV6-7
CDR3: CASSPSRSGPARVAQHF

J: TRBJ1-6
D: TRBD1
V: TRBV7-3
CDR3: CASSLGQGTTSPLHF

J: TRBJ1-3
D: NA
V: TRBV30
CDR3: CAWREPGGGNTIYF

J: TRBJ1-1
D: NA
V: TRBV6-5
CDR3: CASSPTGVNTEAFF

J: TRBJ2-5
D: TRBD2
V: TRBV7-2
CDR3: CASSFPGTSGGRVETQYF

J: TRBJ1-5
D: NA
V: TRBV27
CDR3: CASKVRGLGQPQHF

J: TRBJ1-3
D: NA
V: TRBV13
CDR3: CASHQRAAARTSGNTIYF

J: TRBJ1-2
D: NA
V: TRBV20-1
CDR3: CSARLHGYTF

J: TRBJ2-1
D: TRBD2
V: TRBV19
CDR3: CASSPSGASYNEQFF

J: TRBJ1-2
D: NA
V: TRBV15
CDR3: CATSRDGGIGYTF

J: TRBJ1-6
D: NA
V: TRBV28
CDR3: CASSLFDSSSSPLHF

J: TRBJ1-2
D: NA
V: TRBV4-1
CDR3: CASSQEWGGYTF